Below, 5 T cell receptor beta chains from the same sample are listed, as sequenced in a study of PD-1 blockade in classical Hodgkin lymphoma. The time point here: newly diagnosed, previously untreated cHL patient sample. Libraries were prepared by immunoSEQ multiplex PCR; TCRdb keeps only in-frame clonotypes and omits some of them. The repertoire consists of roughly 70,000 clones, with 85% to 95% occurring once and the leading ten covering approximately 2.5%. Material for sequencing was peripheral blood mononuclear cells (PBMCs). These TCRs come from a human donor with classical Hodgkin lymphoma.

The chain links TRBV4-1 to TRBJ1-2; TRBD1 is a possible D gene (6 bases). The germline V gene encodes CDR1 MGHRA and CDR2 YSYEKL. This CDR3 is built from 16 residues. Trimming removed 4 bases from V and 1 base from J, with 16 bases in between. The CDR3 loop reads CASSRYGDNYNYGYTF. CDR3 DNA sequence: TGCGCCAGCAGCCGGTATGGGGACAACTATAACTATGGCTACACCTTC.

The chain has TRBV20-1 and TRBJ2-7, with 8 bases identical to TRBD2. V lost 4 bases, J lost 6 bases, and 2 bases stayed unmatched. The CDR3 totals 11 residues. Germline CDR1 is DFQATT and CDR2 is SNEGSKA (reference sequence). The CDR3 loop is CSATLAGEQYF. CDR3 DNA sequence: TGCAGTGCTACTCTAGCGGGCGAGCAGTACTTC.

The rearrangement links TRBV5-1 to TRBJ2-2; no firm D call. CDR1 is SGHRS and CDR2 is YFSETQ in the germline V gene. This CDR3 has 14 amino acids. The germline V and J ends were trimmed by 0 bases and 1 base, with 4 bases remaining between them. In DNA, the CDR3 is TGCGCCAGCAGCTTGGGACAGAACACCGGGGAGCTGTTTTTT. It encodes CASSLGQNTGELFF.

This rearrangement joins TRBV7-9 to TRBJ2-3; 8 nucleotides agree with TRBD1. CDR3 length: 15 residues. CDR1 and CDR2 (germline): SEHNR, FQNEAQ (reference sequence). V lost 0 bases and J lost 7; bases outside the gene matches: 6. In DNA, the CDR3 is TGTGCCAGCAGCTTAGCGACAGGGGATTTTTATACGCAGTATTTT. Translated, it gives CASSLATGDFYTQYF.

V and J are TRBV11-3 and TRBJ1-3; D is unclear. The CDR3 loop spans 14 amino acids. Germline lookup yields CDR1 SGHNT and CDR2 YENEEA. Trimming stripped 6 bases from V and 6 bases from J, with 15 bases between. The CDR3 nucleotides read TGTGCCAGCAGGAAAAAAGGGCCCGAAAACACCATATATTTT. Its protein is CASRKKGPENTIYF.